The source of this TCR beta chain is a study of tumor-infiltrating lymphocytes in primary liver carcinoma. In the study overall: Resection treated the patients' primary liver carcinoma.

Germline V gene lookup returns CDR1 MNHEY and CDR2 SVGAGI. The CDR3 has 13 amino acids. A constant-region primer served to make TCR beta cDNA from roughly 460 ng total RNA. Nested multiplex PCR, run for three rounds with slightly modified ARM-PCR, yielded TCR beta libraries. Running 9 to 11 cycles apiece, the first two PCR rounds relied on TRBV1-TRBV30 forward primers together with a C-beta reverse primer. From the multiplex PCR reads, TCRdb called clonotypes with MiXCR, one entry per CDR3 protein. The sample yields 300,000 to 400,000 distinct CDR3 sequences, less than 70% seen once. The study extracted blood RNA from unsorted whole blood and also extracted germline DNA. Collected before surgery were roughly 4.4 milliliters of peripheral blood. Points on this clonotype: The junction departs from germline at one end; a sequencing error may be responsible.

Sequenced sample: peripheral blood. The chain joins TRBV6-5 to TRBJ1-1; D remains ambiguous. The source of this sequence is a man aged 35 to 55 with primary liver carcinoma and hepatitis B virus infection. CDR3 residues: CASRPTINTETFF. The CDR3 region has the DNA TGTGCCAGCAGACCGACCATTAACACTGAAACTTTCTTT.